This TCR beta chain was identified during a study of blood T cell repertoires in COVID-19. About the study: Donors in Cohort 3 who had recovered were those with two negative PCRs, healthcare professional clearance, or resolution of their symptoms.

This clone was seen only once. With 6 bases removed from V and 8 bases from J, the gap between germline ends came to 14 bases. Germline V gene sequence: CDR1 MNHEY, CDR2 SMNVEV (reference sequence). The CDR3 is 13 residues long. The protocol was immunoSEQ multiplex PCR, while the TCRdb copy is restricted to in-frame clones and leaves out a portion. Among under 150,000 clones, over 75% were seen once, and the ten largest hold 3% to 4.5%. This TCR was sampled from a man aged 45-65 years in a cohort exposed to, infected with or recovered from COVID-19 (not recorded which). The genes are TRBV27 and TRBJ2-1, with D perhaps TRBD1 (5 bases). Sample: PBMCs or T cells enriched from blood (not recorded which). DNA of the CDR3: TGTGCCAGCAGCCCCCACAGGTCTGATGAGCAGTTCTTC. It specifies CASSPHRSDEQFF.